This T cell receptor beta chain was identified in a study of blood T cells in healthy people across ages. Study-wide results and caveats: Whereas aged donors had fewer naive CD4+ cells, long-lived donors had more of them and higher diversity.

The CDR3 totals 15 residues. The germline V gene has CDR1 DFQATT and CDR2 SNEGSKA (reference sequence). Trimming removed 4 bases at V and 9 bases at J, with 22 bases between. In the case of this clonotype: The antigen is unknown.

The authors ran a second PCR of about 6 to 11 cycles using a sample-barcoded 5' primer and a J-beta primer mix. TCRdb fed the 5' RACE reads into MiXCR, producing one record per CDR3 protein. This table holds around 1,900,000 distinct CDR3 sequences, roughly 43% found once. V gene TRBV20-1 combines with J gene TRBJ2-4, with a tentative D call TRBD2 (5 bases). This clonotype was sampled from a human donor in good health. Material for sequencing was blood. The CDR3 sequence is CSATPSQWEYAIQYF. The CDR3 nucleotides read TGCAGTGCTACCCCTAGCCAGTGGGAGTATGCCATTCAGTACTTC.